One sample yielded the 5 T cell receptor beta chains listed below, sequenced in a study of blood T cell repertoires in COVID-19. The protocol was immunoSEQ multiplex PCR, while the TCRdb copy is restricted to in-frame clones and leaves out a portion. The sample yields about 120,000 clones, roughly 85% seen once. Sample: peripheral blood. These receptors were taken from an elderly man with acute or convalescent COVID-19.

This chain connects TRBV20-1 to TRBJ1-2; TRBD1 might be the D (5 bases). Per the germline V gene, CDR1 is DFQATT and CDR2 is SNEGSKA (reference sequence). The CDR3 contains 11 residues. The V end was cut by 3 bases, the J end by 7 bases, with 9 bases between. CDR3 in amino acids: CSASQGSGYTF. CDR3 bases: TGCAGTGCTAGCCAGGGTTCTGGCTACACCTTC.

This chain connects TRBV7-2 to TRBJ2-4; tentative D call: TRBD2 (5 bases). The CDR3 sequence is 15 residues long. V was trimmed by 4 bases and J by 1 base, leaving 11 bases between them. Germline CDR1 and CDR2: SGHTA and FQGNSA. CDR3 in amino acids: CASSSLERAKNIQYF. The CDR3 region has the DNA TGTGCCAGCAGCTCGCTGGAGCGGGCCAAAAACATTCAGTACTTC.

This sequence joins TRBV5-1 and TRBJ1-3; TRBD1 aligns across 7 bases. With 4 bases clipped from V and 0 bases from J, the junction kept 7 bases outside the gene matches. Germline values: CDR1 SGHRS, CDR2 YFSETQ. There are 16 residues in the CDR3. In DNA form, the CDR3 reads TGCGCCAGCAGCCTTATGGGGACAGACTCTGGAAACACCATATATTTT. Translation gives CASSLMGTDSGNTIYF.

The J gene is TRBJ1-1, the V gene TRBV12-3 or TRBV12-4; D is perhaps TRBD1 (6 bases). The CDR3 contains 13 residues. Trimming left V 7 bases short and J 0 bases short, with 9 bases between. The CDR3 DNA is TGTGCCAGCACCGGACAGTTGAACACTGAAGCTTTCTTT. The encoded protein is CASTGQLNTEAFF.

CDR3 in DNA: TGTGCCAGCAACAGGAGTCGGGGCTACACCTTC. Protein sequence: CASNRSRGYTF. This chain links TRBV28 with TRBJ1-2, with D possibly matching TRBD1 (5 bases). The CDR3 has 11 residues. V was pared by 7 bases and J by 8 bases, with 11 bases between. Germline V CDR1 and CDR2: MDHEN, SYDVKM.